Following are 23 T cell receptor beta chains from one sample sequenced in a study of T cell repertoires in cytomegalovirus infection. TCRdb fed the reads into MiXCR, producing one record per CDR3 protein. The table lists approximately 280,000 distinct CDR3 sequences, under 25% of them singletons. These receptors lack a known antigen. Sequencing was performed on cultured PBMCs, taken from culture after CMV antigen stimulation. These receptor sequences come from a human donor in good health (CMV status not recorded). Some clones in this sample may be carry-over from other donors' samples.

This clonotype turned up a few times. CDR3 sequence (DNA): TGTGCCATCAGTGGTAAAATATCTGGAGAGACCCAGTACTTC. As protein: CAISGKISGETQYF. This sequence joins TRBV10-3 and TRBJ2-5; D not certain. CDR3 size: 14 residues. V was cut by 4 bases and J by 4 bases, with 13 bases left in between. Germline CDR1 and CDR2: ENHRY and SYGVKD.

This chain uses TRBV12-3 or TRBV12-4 with TRBJ2-3; 10 bases match TRBD2. V lost 6 bases to trimming and J lost 4 bases; unmatched junction nucleotides: 7. CDR3 length equals 15 residues. The CDR3 region has the DNA TGTGCCAGCAGCCCTAGCGGGAGTACGCCAGATACGCAGTATTTT. This encodes CASSPSGSTPDTQYF.

This clonotype was counted ten times or more. The rearrangement uses TRBV7-2 and TRBJ2-1, with D hard to call. The CDR3 has 14 residues. Between the trimmed V and J ends, which lost 5 bases and 8 bases, there was a span of 16 bases. Germline V gene lookup returns CDR1 SGHTA and CDR2 FQGNSA. The CDR3 nucleotides are TGTGCCAGCAGCCCGCCGGGCTTAGAAGATGAGCAGTTCTTC. This gives the protein CASSPPGLEDEQFF. Using reference TRBV7-2 and TRBJ2-1 for the parts outside the CDR3, the full variable domain is GAGVSQSPSNKVTEKGKDVELRCDPISGHTALYWYRQSLGQGLEFLIYFQGNSAPDKSGLPSDRFSAERTGGSVSTLTIQRTQQEDSAVYLCASSPPGLEDEQFFGPGTRLTVL.

V is TRBV13 and J is TRBJ2-3; D ambiguous. The CDR3 runs 16 residues. Between the trimmed V and J ends, which lost 2 bases and 0 bases, there was a span of 12 bases. Germline CDR1 is PRHDT and CDR2 is FYEKMQ (reference sequence). The CDR3 spells CASSLYRRQSTDTQYF. The DNA for the CDR3 is TGTGCCAGCAGCTTATATCGTCGGCAGAGCACAGATACGCAGTATTTT.

A few counts support this clonotype. The chain couples TRBV7-9 to TRBJ1-4; D perhaps matches TRBD1 (5 bases). Germline assignment: CDR1 SEHNR and CDR2 FQNEAQ (reference sequence). V shed 2 bases and J shed 4 bases, with 11 bases lying between them. The CDR3 has 15 residues. The CDR3 region is CASSLTQGDNEKLFF. CDR3 DNA: TGTGCCAGCAGCTTAACGCAGGGAGATAATGAAAAACTGTTTTTT.

The chain has TRBV29-1 and TRBJ2-5, with D perhaps TRBD1 or TRBD2 (5 bases each). The CDR3 length is 13 residues. CDR1 and CDR2 from the germline V gene are SQVTM and ANQGSEA. Trimming removed 3 bases from V and 0 bases from J, with 8 bases in between. CDR3 nucleotide sequence: TGCAGCGTTGAGGGGCGGGACCAAGAGACCCAGTACTTC. It encodes CSVEGRDQETQYF.

This clonotype was seen only a few times. This sequence may be a read error, since a much larger clone differs from it by one base. J is TRBJ2-3 and V is TRBV6-1, with D possibly TRBD2 on 5 matching bases. Per the germline V gene, CDR1 is MNHNS and CDR2 is SASEGT. The CDR3 sequence is 16 residues long. The CDR3 reads CVSRNGAERSTDTQYF. CDR3 coding DNA: TGTGTCAGCAGAAACGGAGCGGAACGTAGCACAGATACGCAGTATTTT.

This clonotype came up a few times. This chain connects TRBV9 to TRBJ2-3; D unclear. The CDR3 is made up of 14 amino acids. The germline V gene encodes CDR1 SGDLS and CDR2 YYNGEE. The V end was cut by 0 bases, the J end by 2 bases, with 7 bases between. The CDR3 here is CASSVGVPTDTQYF. The CDR3, as DNA: TGTGCCAGCAGCGTAGGCGTTCCCACAGATACGCAGTATTTT.

This clonotype was picked up many times. This rearrangement joins TRBV7-2 to TRBJ1-1; D possibly corresponds to TRBD1 (5 bases). CDR3 length equals 14 residues. Trimming removed 5 bases from V and 4 bases from J, with 14 bases in between. Germline CDR1 and CDR2: SGHTA and FQGNSA. The CDR3 DNA is TGTGCCAGCAGCCCCTCCGGGGGTGGCACTGAAGCTTTCTTT. Encoded protein: CASSPSGGGTEAFF.

The V call is TRBV7-8, the J call TRBJ2-5, with a tentative D call TRBD2 (5 bases). The germline gives CDR1 SGHVS, CDR2 FQNEAQ. V was cut by 4 bases and J by 2 bases, with 11 bases left in between. CDR3 size: 14 residues. The CDR3 reads CASSSDYLQETQYF. In DNA form, the CDR3 reads TGTGCCAGCAGCTCAGACTACCTGCAAGAGACCCAGTACTTC.

Of note for this clonotype: Given a much more abundant clone one base away, this may be a read error. The chain employs TRBV6-2 or TRBV6-3 and TRBJ2-5; D gene unclear. The germline V gene encodes CDR1 MNHEY and CDR2 SVGEGT. V was trimmed by 8 bases and J by 5 bases, leaving 9 bases between them. The CDR3 covers 11 residues. The CDR3 region has the DNA TGTGCCAGCCACTCAAGGGAGACCCAGTACTTC. This codes for CASHSRETQYF.

In this sample, this clonotype turned up a few times. J is TRBJ2-2 and V is TRBV7-8; D remains ambiguous. V was trimmed by 1 base and J by 4 bases, leaving 7 bases between them. The CDR3 totals 14 residues. In germline, CDR1 is SGHVS, CDR2 FQNEAQ. CDR3 protein: CASSLGLGTGELFF. The CDR3 DNA reads TGTGCCAGCAGCTTAGGGCTTGGCACCGGGGAGCTGTTTTTT.

The chain is built from TRBV29-1 and TRBJ1-2, with 9 bases identical to TRBD1. The CDR3 totals 12 residues. CDR1 SQVTM and CDR2 ANQGSEA come from the germline V gene. The ends lost 7 bases at V and 6 bases at J; junction bases unmatched: 6. CDR3 sequence reads: CSARTGVDGYTF. The CDR3 DNA is TGCAGCGCACGGACAGGGGTGGATGGCTACACCTTC.

V usage is TRBV9 and J usage is TRBJ2-2; TRBD2 matches at 7 bases. The ends lost 2 bases at V and 0 bases at J; junction bases unmatched: 4. This CDR3 contains 16 residues. Per germline, CDR1 SGDLS and CDR2 YYNGEE. CDR3 region: CASSVRLATNTGELFF. CDR3 in DNA: TGTGCCAGCAGCGTCCGACTAGCCACGAACACCGGGGAGCTGTTTTTT.

V gene TRBV7-1 combines with J gene TRBJ1-5; 9 nucleotides match TRBD1. TRBV7-1 is noted as an ORF with a role that remains uncertain. The CDR3 is 16 residues long. V gave up 5 bases and J gave up 0 bases; unmatched junction bases: 5. CDR3 residues: CASSEDRGNSNQPQHF. CDR3 coding DNA: TGTGCCAGCAGCGAGGACAGGGGCAATAGCAATCAGCCCCAGCATTTT.

This clonotype was seen a handful of times. The chain has TRBV7-9 and TRBJ2-1, with TRBD2 as a possible D gene (5 bases). Germline V lookup: CDR1 SEHNR, CDR2 FQNEAQ (reference sequence). This CDR3 is 13 amino acids long. The ends were cut back, 5 bases at V and 9 bases at J, with 14 bases in the middle. The CDR3 coding sequence is TGTGCCAGCAGCAACGAACTAGGAATTGAGCAGTTCTTC. This translates into CASSNELGIEQFF.

The CDR3 protein is CSAILPGGISTDTQYF. DNA of the CDR3: TGCAGTGCTATTTTGCCGGGTGGGATTAGCACAGATACGCAGTATTTT. The chain employs TRBV20-1 and TRBJ2-3, with unresolved D. V was pared by 4 bases and J by 0 bases, with 17 bases between. This CDR3 comprises 16 residues. Germline V lookup: CDR1 DFQATT, CDR2 SNEGSKA (reference sequence).

The genes are TRBV29-1 and TRBJ2-7; TRBD1 matches 10 bases. The CDR3 sequence is 13 residues long. Unmatched junction bases numbered 4, after V lost 6 bases and J lost 2 bases. Per the germline V gene, CDR1 is SQVTM and CDR2 is ANQGSEA. This CDR3 is CSVRDRGTYEQYF. DNA for the CDR3: TGCAGCGTCCGGGACAGGGGTACCTACGAGCAGTACTTC.

This clonotype was found a few times. This chain joins TRBV24-1 and TRBJ2-5, with D possibly matching TRBD2 (6 bases). The CDR3 runs to 15 residues. V dropped 5 bases and J dropped 4 bases, with 16 bases sitting between them. Germline lookup yields CDR1 KGHDR and CDR2 SFDVKD. The CDR3 sequence: CATSVGGSVLETQYF. The CDR3 DNA sequence: TGTGCCACCAGTGTGGGGGGTTCTGTCCTAGAGACCCAGTACTTC.

V usage is TRBV7-6 and J usage is TRBJ1-2, with a tentative D call TRBD1 (6 bases). The CDR3 is 13 amino acids. V lost 5 bases and J 4 bases, leaving 11 bases between the germline ends. The germline V gene has CDR1 SGHVS and CDR2 FNYEAQ. In DNA, the CDR3 is TGTGCCAGCAGCCAGGACAGCGCCTATGGCTACACCTTC. Translated, it gives CASSQDSAYGYTF.

This clonotype was recorded many times. The rearrangement uses TRBV11-3 and TRBJ2-2; D uncertain. The CDR3 spans 16 residues. Germline V gene lookup returns CDR1 SGHNT and CDR2 YENEEA. With 4 bases removed from V and 3 bases from J, the gap between germline ends came to 15 bases. The CDR3, as DNA: TGTGCCAGCAGCTCGCCCGTAGGAGCCGACACCGGGGAGCTGTTTTTT. Amino acids: CASSSPVGADTGELFF.

This clonotype was counted between two and nine times. The rearrangement uses TRBV7-2 and TRBJ2-7, with 7 positions matching TRBD2. Germline loops: CDR1 SGHTA, CDR2 FQGNSA. The CDR3 is made up of 14 amino acids. The ends lost 5 bases at V and 2 bases at J; junction bases unmatched: 6. The DNA of the CDR3 is TGTGCCAGCAGCGTGGGCGGGAGCACCTACGAGCAGTACTTC. The encoded protein is CASSVGGSTYEQYF.

This clonotype appeared a few times. V gene TRBV27 combines with J gene TRBJ2-1, with 10 bases lining up with TRBD2. The trim removed 2 bases at V and 8 bases at J, leaving 9 bases unmatched. This CDR3 comprises 16 residues. Germline assignment: CDR1 MNHEY and CDR2 SMNVEV (reference sequence). CDR3 bases: TGTGCCAGCAGTTTACCCTCTAGCGGGAGTTTCTATGAGCAGTTCTTC. This encodes CASSLPSSGSFYEQFF.